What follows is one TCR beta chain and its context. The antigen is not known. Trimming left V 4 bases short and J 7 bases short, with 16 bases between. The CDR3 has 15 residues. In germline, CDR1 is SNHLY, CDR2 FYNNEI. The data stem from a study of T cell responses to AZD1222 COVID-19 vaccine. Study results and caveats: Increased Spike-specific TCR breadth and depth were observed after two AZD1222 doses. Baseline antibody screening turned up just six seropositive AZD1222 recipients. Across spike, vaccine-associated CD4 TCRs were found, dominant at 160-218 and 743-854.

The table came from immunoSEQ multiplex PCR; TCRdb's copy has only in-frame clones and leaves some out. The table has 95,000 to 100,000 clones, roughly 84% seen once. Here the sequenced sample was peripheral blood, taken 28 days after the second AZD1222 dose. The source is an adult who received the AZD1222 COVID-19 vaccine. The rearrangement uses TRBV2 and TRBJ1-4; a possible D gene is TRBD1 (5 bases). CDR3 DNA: TGTGCCAGCAGTGTTGGGTCTTCGAGGGGTGAAAAACTGTTTTTT. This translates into CASSVGSSRGEKLFF.